This TCR beta chain was profiled in a study of memory CD4+ T cells and cytomegalovirus serostatus. The CDR3 extends over 14 amino acids. The germline gives CDR1 SGHDT, CDR2 YYEEEE. With 2 bases removed from V and 7 bases from J, the gap between germline ends came to 13 bases. Sequenced by immunoSEQ multiplex PCR; TCRdb stores in-frame clones only, minus some. The sample contains approximately 45,000 clones, 79% of which appear only once. Single viable CD3+CD4+CD8-CD45RO+ cells were sorted as the memory CD4+ T cells. This clonotype was obtained from an adult in good health and CMV-seronegative. This rearrangement joins TRBV5-6 to TRBJ1-3; D unresolved. Specimen: memory CD4+ T cells from blood. CDR3 DNA: TGTGCCAGCAGCTTTACCAGCTCAACTAACACCATATATTTT. Amino acids: CASSFTSSTNTIYF.